This T cell receptor beta chain emerged from a study of technical replicates of blood from several donors. Method: immunoSEQ multiplex PCR; TCRdb's copy keeps in-frame clones and lacks some. The top ten hold 0.39% of the sample, which has some 82,000 clones, over 90% seen once. The CDR3 sequence is 16 residues long. V lost 1 base and J 2 bases, leaving 13 bases between the germline ends. Germline loops: CDR1 MNHNS, CDR2 SASEGT. Sequenced input: T cells isolated from PBMCs. V and J are TRBV6-1 and TRBJ2-3, with D perhaps TRBD2 (5 bases). The TCR sequence derives from a human donor in good health. The CDR3 DNA reads as TGTGCCAGCAGTGAAGACTGGGGAGAGCTCACAGATACGCAGTATTTT. This encodes CASSEDWGELTDTQYF.